This record looks at one T cell receptor beta chain sequence and its context. A much more abundant neighbour one base away suggests this may be a read error. Patients newly diagnosed with hyperthyroidism, under 2 months' duration, were aged 18 to 65, the study reports. Certain patients were not enrolled. These were patients with other autoimmune diseases, uncontrolled infections, pregnancy or lactation. Amplifying from RNA transcripts, the study obtained TCR beta CDR3 regions. Scientists carried out first-round RT-PCR using HTBI primers and then a second-round multiplex PCR. TCRdb redid the calling of the multiplex PCR reads with MiXCR, one entry per CDR3 protein. This sample has over a million distinct CDR3 sequences, with 36% found just once. This record belongs to a study of Graves' ophthalmopathy and Graves' hyperthyroidism. The wider study: Being free of ophthalmopathy for 18 months of follow-up defined stable hyperthyroidism.

Trimming pared 0 bases from V and 3 bases from J, leaving 13 bases between. The CDR3 runs to 15 residues. CDR1 and CDR2 from the germline V gene are SGHRS and YFSETQ. V gene TRBV5-1 combines with J gene TRBJ2-7; the D gene is possibly TRBD1 (6 bases). Source material: peripheral blood or thyroid tissue (not recorded which). The receptor was isolated from an adult man with Graves' hyperthyroidism. The CDR3 loop reads CASSLGQVTDYEQYF. The DNA of the CDR3 is TGCGCCAGCAGCTTGGGACAGGTCACGGACTACGAGCAGTACTTC.